This T cell receptor beta chain originates from a study of blood T cell repertoires in COVID-19. On the study more broadly: The United States, Italy and Spain provided the acute and convalescent COVID-19 samples. PBMCs, B-cell-depleted T cells, or T cells provided the cDNA or gDNA that made up the material.

Only in-frame clones appear in the TCRdb table, and some are missing; sequencing was by immunoSEQ multiplex PCR. The sample has roughly 240,000 clones; almost 85% are singletons. The CDR3 extends over 14 amino acids. Trimming cost V 2 bases and J 6 bases; bases outside gene matches: 3. The germline CDR1 and CDR2 sequences are MNHEY and SVGAGI. Sample: peripheral blood. The sequence derives from a woman older than 75 with acute or convalescent COVID-19. The genes are TRBV6-5 and TRBJ1-4; 7 bases agree with TRBD1. DNA of the CDR3: TGTGCCAGCAGTTACGGGCAGGGGGATGAAAAACTGTTTTTT. Amino acid sequence: CASSYGQGDEKLFF.